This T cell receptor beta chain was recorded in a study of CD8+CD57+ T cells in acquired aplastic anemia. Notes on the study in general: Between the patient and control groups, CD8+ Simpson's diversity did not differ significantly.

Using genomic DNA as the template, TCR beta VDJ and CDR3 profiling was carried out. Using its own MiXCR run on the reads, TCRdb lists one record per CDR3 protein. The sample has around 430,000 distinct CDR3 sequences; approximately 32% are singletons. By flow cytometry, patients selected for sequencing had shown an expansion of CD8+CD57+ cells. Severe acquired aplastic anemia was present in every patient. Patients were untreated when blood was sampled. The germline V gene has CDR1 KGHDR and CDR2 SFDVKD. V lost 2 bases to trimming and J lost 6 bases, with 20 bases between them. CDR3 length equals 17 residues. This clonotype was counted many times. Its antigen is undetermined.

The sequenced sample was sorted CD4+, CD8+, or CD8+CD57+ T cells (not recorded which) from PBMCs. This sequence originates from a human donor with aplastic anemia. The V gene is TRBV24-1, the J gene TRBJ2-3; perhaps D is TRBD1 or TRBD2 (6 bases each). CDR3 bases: TGTGCCACCAGTGATTCAGCGGCGGGACAAAGGGGGGATACGCAGTATTTT. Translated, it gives CATSDSAAGQRGDTQYF.